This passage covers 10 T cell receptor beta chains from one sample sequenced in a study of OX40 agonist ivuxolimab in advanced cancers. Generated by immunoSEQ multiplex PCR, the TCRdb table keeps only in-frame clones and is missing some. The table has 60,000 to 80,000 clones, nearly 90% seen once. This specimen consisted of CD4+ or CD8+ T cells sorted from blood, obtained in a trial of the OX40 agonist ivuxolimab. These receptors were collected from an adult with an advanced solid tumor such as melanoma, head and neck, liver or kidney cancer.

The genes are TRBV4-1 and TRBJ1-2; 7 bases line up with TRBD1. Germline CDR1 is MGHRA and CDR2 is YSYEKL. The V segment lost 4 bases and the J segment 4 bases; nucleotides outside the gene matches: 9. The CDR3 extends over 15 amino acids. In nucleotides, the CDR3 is TGCGCCAGCAGCCGACCAATCCAGGGGGTCTATGGCTACACCTTC. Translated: CASSRPIQGVYGYTF.

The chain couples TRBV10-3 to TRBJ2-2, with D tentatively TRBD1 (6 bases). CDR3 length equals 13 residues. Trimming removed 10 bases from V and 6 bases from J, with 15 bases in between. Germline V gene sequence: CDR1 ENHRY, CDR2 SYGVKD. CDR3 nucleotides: TGTGCCACCACCTCAGGGGTCCCCGGGGAGCTGTTTTTT. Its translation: CATTSGVPGELFF.

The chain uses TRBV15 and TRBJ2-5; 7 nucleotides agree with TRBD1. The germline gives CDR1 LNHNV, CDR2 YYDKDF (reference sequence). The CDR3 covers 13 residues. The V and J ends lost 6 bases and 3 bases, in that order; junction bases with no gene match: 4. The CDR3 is CATRRTGEETQYF. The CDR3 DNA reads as TGTGCCACCAGACGGACAGGAGAAGAGACCCAGTACTTC.

CDR3 coding DNA: TGTGCCAGCAGGATTCACGGGGAGTGGGACGAGCAGTACTTC. Amino acid sequence: CASRIHGEWDEQYF. J is TRBJ2-7 and V is TRBV28; maybe TRBD2 (5 bases). This CDR3 is 14 amino acids long. V lost 6 bases and J 5 bases, leaving 17 bases between the germline ends. Germline V gene data show CDR1 as MDHEN and CDR2 as SYDVKM.

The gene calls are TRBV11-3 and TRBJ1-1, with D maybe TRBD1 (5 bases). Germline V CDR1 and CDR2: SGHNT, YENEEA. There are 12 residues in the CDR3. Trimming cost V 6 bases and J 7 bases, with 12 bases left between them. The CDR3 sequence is CASSRRGDEAFF. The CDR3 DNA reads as TGTGCCAGCAGTCGTAGGGGAGATGAAGCTTTCTTT.

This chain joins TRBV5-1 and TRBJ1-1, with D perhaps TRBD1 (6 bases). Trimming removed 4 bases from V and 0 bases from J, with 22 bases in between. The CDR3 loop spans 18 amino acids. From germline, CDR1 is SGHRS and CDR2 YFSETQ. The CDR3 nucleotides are TGCGCCAGCAGCCCCCGGGGGGGGCGTAGATCGATGAACACTGAAGCTTTCTTT. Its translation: CASSPRGGRRSMNTEAFF.

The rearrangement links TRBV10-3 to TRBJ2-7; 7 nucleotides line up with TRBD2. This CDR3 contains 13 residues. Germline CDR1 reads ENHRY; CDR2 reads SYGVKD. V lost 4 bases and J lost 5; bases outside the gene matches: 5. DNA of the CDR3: TGTGCCATCAGTGCGGGGACTAAGCACGAGCAGTACTTC. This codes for CAISAGTKHEQYF.

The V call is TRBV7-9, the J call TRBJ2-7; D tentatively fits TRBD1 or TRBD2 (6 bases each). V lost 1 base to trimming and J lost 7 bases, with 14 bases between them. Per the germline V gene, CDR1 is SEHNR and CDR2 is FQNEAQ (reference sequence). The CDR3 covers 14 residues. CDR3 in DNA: TGTGCCAGCAGCTTAGTAGGGGGAGGTAGTGAGCAGTACTTC. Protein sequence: CASSLVGGGSEQYF.

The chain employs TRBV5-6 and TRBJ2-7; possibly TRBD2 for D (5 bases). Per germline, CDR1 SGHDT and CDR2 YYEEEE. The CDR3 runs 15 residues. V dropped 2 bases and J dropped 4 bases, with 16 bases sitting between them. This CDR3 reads CASSFLGNGVYEQYF. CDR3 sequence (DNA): TGTGCCAGCAGCTTTCTCGGAAACGGGGTTTACGAGCAGTACTTC. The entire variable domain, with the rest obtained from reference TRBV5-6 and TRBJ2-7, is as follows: DAGVTQSPTHLIKTRGQQVTLRCSPKSGHDTVSWYQQALGQGPQFIFQYYEEEERQRGNFPDRFSGHQFPNYSSELNVNALLLGDSALYLCASSFLGNGVYEQYFGPGTRLTVT.

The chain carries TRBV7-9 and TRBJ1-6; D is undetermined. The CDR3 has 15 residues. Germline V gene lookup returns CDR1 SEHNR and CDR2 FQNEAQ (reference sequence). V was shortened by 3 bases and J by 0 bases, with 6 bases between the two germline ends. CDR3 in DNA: TGTGCCAGCAGCTTGGGCAGCTCCTATAATTCACCCCTCCACTTT. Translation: CASSLGSSYNSPLHF.